These T cell receptor beta chains were read from a single sample in a study of CD8+ T cells in alopecia areata. Assay used: immunoSEQ multiplex PCR; TCRdb lists only in-frame clones, some missing. The sample records about 150,000 clones, around 50% being singletons. Here the sequenced sample was CD8+ T cells sorted from blood, taken at week 4, from a patient treated with tofacitinib. These receptors were obtained from a human donor with alopecia areata. CDR3s leave out the opening cysteine and the closing phenylalanine or tryptophan. Clone size is given for some rows only: seen once, a few or many times, or a class if the clone is expanded.

clone_size | v_call | cdr3_aa
few | TRBV7-9 | ASSSPLRGGDYEQY
few | TRBV4-1 | ASSQANRAIGNTIY
few | TRBV11-2 | ASSQSIGPNTEAF
few | TRBV10-3 | AISVDTSGANVLT
NA | TRBV2 | ASSEVGQPQH
NA | TRBV2 | ASIPGTEQETQY
NA | TRBV7-8 | ASSLSPATYEQY
NA | TRBV13 | ASSLGGGRTGELF
NA | TRBV4-2 | ASSQSQGAGNSPLH
NA | TRBV14 | ASSQAGGSYTGELF
few | TRBV2 | ASSDGQDHYGYT
few | TRBV2 | ASSEDFTEAF
NA | TRBV27 | ASSSDFRGGEQF
NA | TRBV29-1 | SVEDGETGGSYEQY
NA | TRBV30 | AWSQGDGTYEQY
few | TRBV7-9 | ASRSDNYEQY
NA | TRBV2 | ATGGVVILEAF
NA | TRBV29-1 | SVEEEIAKNIQY